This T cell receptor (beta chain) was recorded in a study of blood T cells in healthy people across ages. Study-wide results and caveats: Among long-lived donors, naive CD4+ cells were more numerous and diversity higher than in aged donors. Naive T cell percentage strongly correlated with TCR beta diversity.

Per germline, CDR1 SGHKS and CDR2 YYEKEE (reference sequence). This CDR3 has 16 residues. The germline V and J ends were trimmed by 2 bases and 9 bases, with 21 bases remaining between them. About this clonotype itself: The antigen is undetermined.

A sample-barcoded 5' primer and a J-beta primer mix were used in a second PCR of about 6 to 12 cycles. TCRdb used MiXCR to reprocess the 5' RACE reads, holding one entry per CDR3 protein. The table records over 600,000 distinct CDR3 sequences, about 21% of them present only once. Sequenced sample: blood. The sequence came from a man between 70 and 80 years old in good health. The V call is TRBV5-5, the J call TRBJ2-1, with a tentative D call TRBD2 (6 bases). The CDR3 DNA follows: TGTGCCAGCAGCTTAACCGGGACTCGACAAGATGGTGAGCAGTTCTTC. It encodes CASSLTGTRQDGEQFF.